What follows describes a single TCR beta chain. Original processing notes: Cell counts per sample came from amplifying reference gene primers. Profiling relied on immunoSEQ multiplex PCR, and the TCRdb table lists in-frame clones only, not all of them. Clonal size and the V and J genes are those of that table, whereas D and trimming came from the DNA. The sample has approximately 140,000 clones, 87% seen once. These data belong to a study of blood T cell repertoires in COVID-19. As for the study in general: Sites across the United States, Italy and Spain contributed samples from acute and convalescent COVID-19. T cells, B-cell-depleted T cells, or PBMCs provided the cDNA or gDNA that served as material.

The CDR3 is made up of 15 amino acids. Trimming cost V 1 base and J 5 bases; bases outside gene matches: 3. Germline V gene sequence: CDR1 SGHNT, CDR2 YYREEE (reference sequence). Sequenced: peripheral blood. The receptor was isolated from a woman aged 55-70 years with active or convalescent COVID-19. The chain links TRBV5-4 to TRBJ2-1; 10 bases match TRBD2. CDR3 amino acids: CASSLILAGDNEQFF. CDR3 nucleotide sequence: TGTGCCAGCAGCTTGATCCTAGCGGGGGACAATGAGCAGTTCTTC. The whole variable domain, remainder taken from reference TRBV5-4 and TRBJ2-1, is ETGVTQSPTHLIKTRGQQVTLRCSSQSGHNTVSWYQQALGQGPQFIFQYYREEENGRGNFPPRFSGLQFPNYSSELNVNALELDDSALYLCASSLILAGDNEQFFGPGTRLTVL.